The 8 T cell receptor beta chains presented below share a single source sample, sequenced in a study of T-cell memory formation after mild COVID-19. A single record per CDR3 protein comes from TCRdb applying MiXCR to the 5' RACE reads. The data hold about 150,000 distinct CDR3 sequences, with 20% to 25% observed a single time. Input material: PBMCs or a T cell subset sorted from them (not recorded which). These TCRs come from an adult woman who had mild COVID-19 (a few samples of this study predate the infection). Cell type and time point are not known.

The chain carries TRBV7-9 and TRBJ1-4; 7 bases agree with TRBD1. CDR3 length: 14 amino acids. Germline V gene data show CDR1 as SEHNR and CDR2 as FQNEAQ (reference sequence). J lost 3 bases, V lost 7 bases, and 5 bases had no gene match. CDR3 sequence: CASIQGQSNEKLFF. The CDR3 nucleotides read TGTGCCAGCATCCAGGGACAGTCTAATGAAAAACTGTTTTTT.

This clonotype was found a few times. This chain joins TRBV20-1 and TRBJ2-3; possibly TRBD1 for D (6 bases). V gave up 6 bases and J gave up 0 bases, with 28 bases separating them. This CDR3 contains 19 residues. CDR1 is DFQATT, CDR2 SNEGSKA, per germline (reference sequence). The CDR3 loop is CSAGEGQGLPYLSTDTQYF. In nucleotides, the CDR3 is TGCAGTGCCGGAGAGGGGCAGGGGCTTCCTTACTTGAGCACAGATACGCAGTATTTT.

This clonotype has only a few counts. The rearrangement joins TRBV7-9 to TRBJ1-2, with D unclear. There are 14 residues in the CDR3. Germline V gene data show CDR1 as SEHNR and CDR2 as FQNEAQ (reference sequence). Trimming took off 3 bases at V and 0 bases at J, with 8 bases between the two ends. The CDR3 reads CASSFPATNYGYTF. CDR3 DNA: TGTGCCAGCAGCTTCCCCGCCACTAACTATGGCTACACCTTC.

This clonotype was counted between two and nine times. The CDR3 loop is CASSRRTVYGYTF. CDR3 in DNA: TGTGCCAGCAGCCGTCGGACAGTCTATGGCTACACCTTC. The chain joins TRBV6-2 or TRBV6-3 to TRBJ1-2; D might be TRBD1 (6 bases). The V gene lost 6 bases and the J gene lost 4 bases, with 12 bases spanning the gap. This CDR3 is 13 amino acids long. Germline assignment: CDR1 MNHEY and CDR2 SVGEGT.

About this clonotype: With a much larger clone just one base away, this may be a read error. V and J are TRBV7-3 and TRBJ2-5, with TRBD2 matching 7 bases. Germline lookup yields CDR1 SGHTA and CDR2 FQGTGA. The CDR3 consists of 14 residues. J was trimmed by 4 bases and V by 7 bases; bases with no gene match: 9. In nucleotides, the CDR3 is TGTGCCAGCATCTTTTCGGGAGGTCGAGAGACCCAGTACTTC. This gives the protein CASIFSGGRETQYF.

The chain is built from TRBV13 and TRBJ2-1; tentatively, D is TRBD2 (5 bases). The V end was cut by 2 bases, the J end by 6 bases, with 11 bases between. Germline V lookup: CDR1 PRHDT, CDR2 FYEKMQ (reference sequence). This CDR3 region has 14 residues. The CDR3 DNA sequence: TGTGCCAGCAGCTTACGGGGAATTGTCAATGAGCAGTTCTTC. It codes for CASSLRGIVNEQFF.

This chain joins TRBV5-1 and TRBJ1-5; D remains unclear. Trimming pared 0 bases from V and 1 base from J, leaving 11 bases between. This CDR3 is 16 amino acids long. The germline V gene encodes CDR1 SGHRS and CDR2 YFSETQ. CDR3 sequence: CASSLGPGSSNQPQHF. The CDR3 coding sequence is TGCGCCAGCAGCTTGGGACCGGGGTCGAGCAATCAGCCCCAGCATTTT.

This clonotype was recorded a few times. A read error may account for a junction end that differs from germline. The chain recombines TRBV27 with TRBJ2-1; D uncertain. The CDR3 is 11 residues long. From germline, CDR1 is MNHEY and CDR2 SMNVEV (reference sequence). CDR3: CASSLYDEQFF. For the CDR3, the DNA is TGTGCCAGCAGTCTCTACGATGAGCAGTTCTTC.